The rows below give T cell receptor beta chains drawn from one sample of a study of regulatory T cells in long-lasting Graves disease. TCRdb reprocessed the multiplex PCR reads with MiXCR, giving one entry per CDR3 protein. The sample lists roughly 510,000 distinct CDR3 sequences, about 16% occurring once. The sample was also linked to a second study, of T cells in Graves' hyperthyroidism and ophthalmopathy.

The sample was peripheral blood mononuclear cells (PBMCs), taken at new diagnosis, from a patient treated with antithyroid drugs. Every receptor here comes from a man younger than 35 with Graves disease. Both conserved end residues are part of each CDR3. The order of the fields is V gene, J gene, D gene, clone size, CDR3 protein, CDR3 DNA. The D gene is left open where the match is weak. Where a row states a size, it is once, few, many or the class of an expanded clone; other rows omit it.

v_call: TRBV20-1; j_call: TRBJ2-5; d_call: -; clone_size: many; cdr3_aa: CSARDPRSDIETQYF; cdr3_nt: TGCAGTGCTAGAGATCCTAGGTCAGACATAGAGACCCAGTACTTC
v_call: TRBV12-3/TRBV12-4; j_call: TRBJ2-7; d_call: TRBD2; clone_size: many; cdr3_aa: CASSFGSGGLTYEQYF; cdr3_nt: TGTGCCAGCAGTTTCGGGTCGGGAGGCCTAACCTACGAGCAGTACTTC
v_call: TRBV5-8; j_call: TRBJ2-5; d_call: TRBD2; clone_size: few; cdr3_aa: CASSWGTSGKVLPYF; cdr3_nt: TGTGCCAGCAGCTGGGGGACTAGCGGGAAAGTTTTGCCGTACTTC
v_call: TRBV10-3; j_call: TRBJ2-7; d_call: TRBD2; clone_size: -; cdr3_aa: CAISDERGTLYEQYF; cdr3_nt: TGTGCCATCAGTGATGAGCGGGGGACGCTTTACGAGCAGTACTTC
v_call: TRBV27; j_call: TRBJ1-1; d_call: TRBD1; clone_size: -; cdr3_aa: CASNTGTESEAFF; cdr3_nt: TGTGCCAGTAACACCGGGACAGAAAGTGAAGCTTTCTTT
v_call: TRBV30; j_call: TRBJ1-2; d_call: TRBD1; clone_size: many; cdr3_aa: CAWSEQGAEGYTF; cdr3_nt: TGTGCCTGGAGTGAACAGGGGGCGGAGGGCTACACCTTC
v_call: TRBV6-2/TRBV6-3; j_call: TRBJ2-5; d_call: TRBD1; clone_size: few; cdr3_aa: CASRGTQGAGETQYF; cdr3_nt: TGTGCCAGCAGGGGGACTCAGGGGGCAGGGGAGACCCAGTACTTC
v_call: TRBV12-3/TRBV12-4; j_call: TRBJ2-5; d_call: -; clone_size: many; cdr3_aa: CASSSWTAQETQYF; cdr3_nt: TGTGCCAGCAGTTCTTGGACAGCCCAAGAGACCCAGTACTTC
v_call: TRBV20-1; j_call: TRBJ2-5; d_call: TRBD1; clone_size: -; cdr3_aa: CSAAGTGVETQYF; cdr3_nt: TGCAGTGCAGCTGGGACAGGGGTGGAGACCCAGTACTTC
v_call: TRBV19; j_call: TRBJ1-1; d_call: -; clone_size: many; cdr3_aa: CASSFADSPDLNTEAFF; cdr3_nt: TGTGCCAGTAGCTTCGCGGACAGCCCTGATTTGAACACTGAAGCTTTCTTT
v_call: TRBV11-1; j_call: TRBJ2-1; d_call: TRBD2; clone_size: few; cdr3_aa: CASSFNLGGGNEQFF; cdr3_nt: TGTGCCAGCAGCTTCAATCTCGGGGGGGGGAATGAGCAGTTCTTC
v_call: TRBV7-3; j_call: TRBJ2-3; d_call: TRBD2; clone_size: few; cdr3_aa: CASSSGLAGEVGDTQYF; cdr3_nt: TGTGCCAGCAGCTCGGGACTAGCGGGAGAGGTTGGAGATACGCAGTATTTT
v_call: TRBV7-3; j_call: TRBJ2-7; d_call: TRBD2; clone_size: -; cdr3_aa: CASSSQAGAGEQYF; cdr3_nt: TGTGCCAGCAGCTCCCAAGCGGGGGCGGGAGAGCAGTACTTC
v_call: TRBV18; j_call: TRBJ2-1; d_call: TRBD2; clone_size: few; cdr3_aa: CASSPTSGRAPYNEQFF; cdr3_nt: TGTGCCAGCTCACCCACTAGCGGGAGGGCCCCCTACAATGAGCAGTTCTTC
v_call: TRBV6-5; j_call: TRBJ1-5; d_call: -; clone_size: -; cdr3_aa: CASSYSGGQDYQPQHF; cdr3_nt: TGTGCCAGCAGTTACTCTGGAGGCCAGGACTATCAGCCCCAGCATTTT
v_call: TRBV15; j_call: TRBJ2-1; d_call: -; clone_size: few; cdr3_aa: CATRSGGGGSNEQFF; cdr3_nt: TGTGCCACCAGGTCGGGGGGAGGGGGGAGTAATGAGCAGTTCTTC
v_call: TRBV12-3/TRBV12-4; j_call: TRBJ2-1; d_call: TRBD2; clone_size: many; cdr3_aa: CASSSLAGGPHEQFF; cdr3_nt: TGTGCCAGCAGTTCACTAGCGGGAGGGCCCCATGAGCAGTTCTTC
v_call: TRBV7-6; j_call: TRBJ2-1; d_call: TRBD2; clone_size: few; cdr3_aa: CASSYSFGTSGRDEQFF; cdr3_nt: TGTGCCAGCAGCTACAGCTTTGGGACTAGCGGGAGGGATGAGCAGTTCTTC
v_call: TRBV14; j_call: TRBJ2-7; d_call: -; clone_size: -; cdr3_aa: CASSQDFIFSYEQYF; cdr3_nt: TGTGCCAGCAGCCAAGATTTTATCTTCTCCTACGAGCAGTACTTC
v_call: TRBV5-1; j_call: TRBJ2-5; d_call: TRBD2; clone_size: -; cdr3_aa: CASSLTRLAAEEETQYF; cdr3_nt: TGCGCCAGCAGCTTGACTCGGCTAGCGGCAGAGGAAGAGACCCAGTACTTC
v_call: TRBV11-2; j_call: TRBJ1-3; d_call: -; clone_size: many; cdr3_aa: CASSLQGFGNTIYF; cdr3_nt: TGTGCCAGCAGCTTACAAGGGTTTGGAAACACCATATATTTT